These T cell receptor beta chains were read from a single sample in a study of PD-L1 blockade in urothelial cancer. Sequencing used immunoSEQ multiplex PCR; TCRdb keeps in-frame clones, though not all of them. Among approximately 39,000 clones, around 85% were seen once, and the ten largest hold 12% to 15%. Sequences were derived from PBMCs, sampled around atezolizumab (anti-PD-L1) treatment. The source is a man at least 80 years old with urothelial cancer. Each CDR3 is given with its conserved first and last residue. A D gene is named only where the DNA matches it firmly. Clone size, where shown, is once, few, many, or a class for clones that have expanded.

j_gene | abundance | d_gene | v_gene | len | CDR3aa | CDR3nt
TRBJ1-1 | - | - | TRBV7-6 | 14 | CASSLVVGNTEAFF | TGTGCCAGCAGCTTAGTAGTTGGGAACACTGAAGCTTTCTTT
TRBJ1-2 | few | TRBD1 | TRBV28 | 15 | CASSLQDRGQRGYTF | TGTGCCAGCAGTTTACAGGACAGGGGGCAGCGTGGCTACACCTTC
TRBJ2-3 | - | - | TRBV6-1 | 15 | CASSVSGHQTDTQYF | TGTGCCAGCAGTGTAAGTGGGCACCAAACAGATACGCAGTATTTT
TRBJ2-7 | few | TRBD2 | TRBV25-1 | 17 | CASSEPSGRAGSYEQYF | TGTGCCAGCAGTGAACCTAGCGGGAGGGCCGGTTCCTACGAGCAGTACTTC
TRBJ2-5 | - | - | TRBV5-8 | 12 | CATLAVQETQYF | TGTGCCACTTTAGCGGTCCAAGAGACCCAGTACTTC
TRBJ2-7 | few | - | TRBV13 | 14 | CASSLFQARYEQYF | TGTGCCAGCAGCTTATTCCAGGCGCGCTACGAGCAGTACTTC
TRBJ2-1 | - | - | TRBV11-2 | 16 | CASSPVGPKRDNEQFF | TGTGCCAGCAGCCCCGTGGGGCCAAAAAGAGACAATGAGCAGTTCTTC
TRBJ1-5 | - | TRBD1 | TRBV30 | 16 | CAWSVQGTRGNQPQHF | TGTGCCTGGAGTGTACAGGGAACCAGGGGGAATCAGCCCCAGCATTTT
TRBJ1-1 | - | - | TRBV27 | 13 | CASSATGNTEAFF | TGTGCCAGCAGTGCTACGGGGAACACTGAAGCTTTCTTT
TRBJ2-1 | - | TRBD1 | TRBV11-3 | 18 | CASSLGRTGTGGINEQFF | TGTGCCAGCAGCTTAGGTCGAACAGGGACAGGGGGAATCAATGAGCAGTTCTTC
TRBJ1-1 | once | - | TRBV9 | 15 | CASRPRGALATEAFF | TGTGCCAGCAGGCCCAGGGGTGCGCTTGCCACTGAAGCTTTCTTT
TRBJ2-2 | - | TRBD2 | TRBV5-6 | 16 | CASSYRTSGISGELFF | TGTGCCAGCAGCTATAGGACTAGCGGGATTTCCGGGGAGCTGTTTTTT
TRBJ2-2 | - | - | TRBV2 | 13 | CASKAEGAGELFF | TGTGCCAGCAAGGCGGAAGGCGCCGGGGAGCTGTTTTTT
TRBJ2-2 | - | - | TRBV6-5 | 14 | CASSYARGTGELFF | TGTGCCAGCAGTTACGCCAGGGGCACCGGGGAGCTGTTTTTT
TRBJ1-2 | - | - | TRBV30 | 13 | CAWRTPGGYGYTF | TGTGCCTGGAGAACCCCGGGTGGGTACGGCTACACCTTC
TRBJ1-1 | - | TRBD1 | TRBV5-1 | 13 | CASSKGQDTEAFF | TGCGCCAGCAGCAAAGGACAGGACACTGAAGCTTTCTTT
TRBJ1-3 | - | - | TRBV18 | 17 | CASSPNHNRDLGNTIYF | TGTGCCAGCTCACCGAATCATAACAGGGATCTGGGAAACACCATATATTTT
TRBJ2-3 | - | TRBD2 | TRBV19 | 18 | CASSITVRGLAGGDTQYF | TGTGCCAGTAGTATAACGGTACGTGGACTAGCGGGAGGAGATACGCAGTATTTT
TRBJ2-3 | - | - | TRBV19 | 15 | CASSIGRQALEAQYF | TGTGCCAGTAGTATAGGTCGACAGGCGCTGGAGGCGCAGTATTTT
TRBJ1-2 | - | - | TRBV19 | 14 | CASSIDRQGNGYTF | TGTGCCAGTAGTATAGATCGTCAGGGAAATGGCTACACCTTC
TRBJ2-7 | - | - | TRBV25-1 | 11 | CASRSGEQQYF | TGTGCCAGCAGGTCAGGGGAGCAGCAGTACTTC
TRBJ2-7 | - | - | TRBV11-2 | 15 | CASSLDAGARYEQYF | TGTGCCAGCAGCTTAGATGCGGGGGCAAGATACGAGCAGTACTTC
TRBJ2-7 | - | TRBD1 | TRBV29-1 | 13 | CSVAPGQGGEQYF | TGCAGCGTTGCACCGGGACAGGGGGGCGAGCAGTACTTC
TRBJ2-6 | - | TRBD2 | TRBV10-3 | 16 | CATSRDYSSGANVLTF | TGTGCCACCTCCCGGGACTACAGCTCTGGGGCCAACGTCCTGACTTTC
TRBJ2-5 | - | - | TRBV7-8 | 13 | CASSLGFGETQYF | TGTGCCAGCAGCTTAGGGTTCGGAGAGACCCAGTACTTC
TRBJ2-2 | - | TRBD1 | TRBV7-2 | 16 | CASSSRQGANTGELFF | TGTGCCAGCAGCTCCCGACAGGGGGCGAACACCGGGGAGCTGTTTTTT
TRBJ1-2 | - | - | TRBV6-6 | 13 | CASGQPGNYGYTF | TGTGCCAGCGGGCAGCCTGGCAACTATGGCTACACCTTC
TRBJ2-7 | - | - | TRBV18 | 13 | CASSTGGGYEQYF | TGTGCCAGCTCTACAGGGGGGGGCTACGAGCAGTACTTC
TRBJ1-1 | - | - | TRBV5-1 | 15 | CASSLVAVSNTEAFF | TGCGCCAGCAGCTTGGTGGCGGTTTCGAACACTGAAGCTTTCTTT
TRBJ1-4 | few | TRBD1 | TRBV6-5 | 14 | CASSYRGGNEKLFF | TGTGCCAGCAGCTACAGGGGGGGTAATGAAAAACTGTTTTTT
TRBJ2-5 | - | TRBD2 | TRBV4-3 | 20 | CASSYQSGLAGMIGGETQYF | TGCGCCAGCAGCTATCAGTCCGGACTAGCGGGAATGATTGGCGGCGAGACCCAGTACTTC